This T cell receptor (beta chain) comes out of a study of T cells in Graves' hyperthyroidism and ophthalmopathy. In its sample, this clonotype was seen many times. The trim removed 5 bases at V and 3 bases at J, leaving 3 bases unmatched. Germline-derived CDR1 and CDR2 are DFQATT and SNEGSKA (reference sequence). This CDR3 is 13 amino acids long. Regions amplified from RNA transcripts were the TCR beta CDR3 regions. Carried out on the TCR CDR3, a first-round RT-PCR used the HTBI primer set. TCRdb re-called the multiplex PCR reads with MiXCR, one entry per CDR3 protein. This sample yields more than 550,000 distinct CDR3 sequences, of which 15% to 20% are seen a single time; around 15% belongs to the top ten.

The chain carries TRBV20-1 and TRBJ2-7; the match to TRBD2 covers 11 bases. The sample comprised blood. The origin of this receptor is a man between 45 and 60 years old with Graves' hyperthyroidism. The CDR3 sequence: CSAGLAGLYEQYF. DNA of the CDR3: TGCAGTGCTGGACTAGCGGGTCTCTACGAGCAGTACTTC.